The TCR beta chain under discussion was sequenced for a study of blood T cell repertoires in COVID-19. At the level of the study: The origin of the acute and convalescent COVID-19 samples was the United States, Italy and Spain. Sources were T cells, B-cell-depleted T cells, or PBMCs; the material itself was cDNA or gDNA.

This CDR3 has 11 residues. CDR1 DFQATT and CDR2 SNEGSKA come from the germline V gene (reference sequence). The ends were cut back, 2 bases at V and 10 bases at J, with 11 bases in the middle. Original analysis: Cell counts per sample came from amplifying reference gene primers. The repertoire was sequenced with immunoSEQ multiplex PCR; TCRdb's copy has only in-frame clones and lacks some. V and J calls and clone size are as listed in that table; D and trimming were resolved from the DNA. The repertoire holds roughly 80,000 clones, with around nine tenths as singletons. The sequencing input was peripheral blood. The origin of this receptor is a man over 45 with active COVID-19. The chain recombines TRBV20-1 with TRBJ1-1, with a possible D match to TRBD1 (5 bases). In nucleotides, the CDR3 is TGCAGTGCTAGACGTGGGGGGGTAGCTTTCTTT. Translation: CSARRGGVAFF.